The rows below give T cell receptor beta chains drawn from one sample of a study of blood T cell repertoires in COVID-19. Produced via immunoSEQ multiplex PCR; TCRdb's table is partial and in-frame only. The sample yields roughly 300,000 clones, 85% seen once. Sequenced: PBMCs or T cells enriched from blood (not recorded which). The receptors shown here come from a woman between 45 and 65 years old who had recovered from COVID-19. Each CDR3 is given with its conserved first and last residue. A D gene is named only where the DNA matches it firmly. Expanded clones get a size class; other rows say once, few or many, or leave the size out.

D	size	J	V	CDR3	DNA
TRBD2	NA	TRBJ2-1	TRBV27	CASRKLGTSGRAYNEQFF	TGTGCCAGCAGGAAACTCGGGACTAGCGGGAGGGCCTACAATGAGCAGTTCTTC
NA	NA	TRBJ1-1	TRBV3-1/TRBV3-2	CASSQVGGDTEAFF	TGTGCCAGCAGCCAAGTAGGGGGGGACACTGAAGCTTTCTTT
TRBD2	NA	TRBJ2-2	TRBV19	CASNPGLAGRGPFGELFF	TGTGCCAGTAACCCGGGACTAGCGGGAAGAGGTCCATTCGGGGAGCTGTTTTTT
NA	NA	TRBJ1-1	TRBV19	CASSNSGVNTEAFF	TGTGCCAGTAGTAATTCAGGGGTGAACACTGAAGCTTTCTTT
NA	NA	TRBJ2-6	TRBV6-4	CASSETGISSIYSGANVLTF	TGTGCCAGCAGTGAGACAGGAATTTCGTCAATTTACTCTGGGGCCAACGTCCTGACTTTC
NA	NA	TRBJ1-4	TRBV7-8	CASSPTGLTNDKLFF	TGTGCCAGCAGCCCAACAGGGCTAACTAATGACAAACTGTTTTTT
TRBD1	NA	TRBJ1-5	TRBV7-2	CASSLNRGDQPQHF	TGTGCCAGCAGCTTAAACAGGGGAGACCAGCCCCAGCATTTT
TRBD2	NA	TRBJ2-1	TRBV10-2	CASRLAGGGNEQFF	TGCGCCAGCAGGCTAGCGGGAGGGGGGAATGAGCAGTTCTTC
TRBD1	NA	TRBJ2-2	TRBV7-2	CASSLVSRTGGRTGELFF	TGTGCCAGCAGCTTAGTTTCTAGGACAGGGGGTCGTACCGGGGAGCTGTTTTTT
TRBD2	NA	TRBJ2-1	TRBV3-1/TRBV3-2	CASSQAGGNEQFF	TGTGCCAGCAGCCAGGCCGGGGGGAATGAGCAGTTCTTC
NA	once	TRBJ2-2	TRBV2	CASSEAVREGWTGELFF	TGTGCCAGCAGTGAAGCCGTCAGGGAAGGATGGACCGGGGAGCTGTTTTTT
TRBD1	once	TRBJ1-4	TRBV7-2	CASSDGQGNEKLFF	TGTGCCAGCAGCGACGGACAGGGTAATGAAAAACTGTTTTTT
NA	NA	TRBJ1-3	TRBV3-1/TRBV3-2	CASSLDIISGNTIYF	TGTGCCAGCAGCCTTGACATTATCTCTGGAAACACCATATATTTT
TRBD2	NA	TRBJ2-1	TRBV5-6	CASSNPAGGPNEQFF	TGTGCCAGCAGTAACCCAGCGGGGGGGCCCAATGAGCAGTTCTTC
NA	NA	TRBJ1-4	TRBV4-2	CASSQERATNEKLFF	TGTGCCAGCAGCCAGGAACGGGCAACTAATGAAAAACTGTTTTTT
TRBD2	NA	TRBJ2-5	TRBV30	CAWSSGGTQETQYF	TGTGCCTGGAGCTCGGGGGGTACCCAAGAGACCCAGTACTTC
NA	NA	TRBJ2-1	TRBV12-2	CASRLGEWTSGSSYNEQFF	TGTGCAAGTCGCTTAGGGGAATGGACTAGCGGGAGCTCCTACAATGAGCAGTTCTTC
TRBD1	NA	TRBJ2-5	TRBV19	CASSMDRGQETQYF	TGTGCCAGTAGTATGGACAGGGGGCAAGAGACCCAGTACTTC
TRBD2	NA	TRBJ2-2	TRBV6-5	CASRTLAVTTGELFF	TGTGCCAGCAGGACACTAGCGGTGACGACCGGGGAGCTGTTTTTT
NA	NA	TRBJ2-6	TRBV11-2	CANRVSGSGANVLTF	TGTGCCAACAGGGTATCGGGGTCTGGGGCCAACGTCCTGACTTTC
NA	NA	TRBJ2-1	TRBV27	CASSPDSPLLFDNEQFF	TGTGCCAGCAGTCCAGACAGCCCCTTACTTTTCGACAATGAGCAGTTCTTC